A selection of T cell receptor beta chains follows, all from one sample in a study of follicular helper T cells after annual influenza vaccination. Clones were read by immunoSEQ multiplex PCR, and TCRdb kept only the in-frame ones, dropping some. The sample shows 2,000 to 2,500 clones, 65% to 90% of them seen only once. The sequencing here drew on CXCR5+ CD38- circulating T follicular helper cells from blood, taken on the day of influenza vaccination. Source of these receptors: an adult who received the influenza vaccine. CDR3s include the opening cysteine and the closing phenylalanine or tryptophan. D genes are given only for firm matches. A row's size may be missing; if present it is once, few, many or a size class.

CASSLGTETLNTQYF	TGTGCCAGCAGCTTAGGGACGGAAACCCTCAATACGCAGTATTTT	TRBJ2-3	.	.	TRBV11-2
CASSSPGTGVYEQYF	TGTGCCAGCAGCTCGCCCGGGACAGGGGTCTACGAGCAGTACTTC	TRBJ2-7	TRBD1	.	TRBV5-5
CASSSPGTAFMNTEAFF	TGTGCCAGCAGTTCCCCGGGGACAGCGTTCATGAACACTGAAGCTTTCTTT	TRBJ1-1	TRBD1	.	TRBV28
CASSLGRGGGELFF	TGCGCCAGCAGCTTAGGACGGGGCGGCGGGGAGCTGTTTTTT	TRBJ2-2	.	.	TRBV5-1
CASSLQSHGYTF	TGTGCCAGCAGCTTGCAGTCTCATGGCTACACCTTC	TRBJ1-2	.	once	TRBV5-8
CASSLVGVVHSYEQYF	TGTGCCAGCAGCTTAGTGGGGGTCGTACACTCCTACGAGCAGTACTTC	TRBJ2-7	.	few	TRBV7-2
CASRRRTGAVQETQYF	TGTGCCAGCAGACGCCGGACAGGGGCCGTCCAAGAGACCCAGTACTTC	TRBJ2-5	TRBD1	.	TRBV7-8
CSARKDEKLFF	TGCAGTGCTAGAAAGGATGAAAAACTGTTTTTT	TRBJ1-4	.	few	TRBV20-1
CASQGSSGNTIYF	TGTGCCAGCCAGGGGTCCTCTGGAAACACCATATATTTT	TRBJ1-3	.	once	TRBV6-6
CASSLTSGMYEQYF	TGTGCCAGCAGCTTAACTAGCGGGATGTACGAGCAGTACTTC	TRBJ2-7	TRBD2	.	TRBV7-2
CASSEQGSYGYTF	TGTGCCAGCAGTGAACAAGGCAGCTATGGCTACACCTTC	TRBJ1-2	.	.	TRBV6-1
CASSLQRGLTDTQYF	TGTGCCAGCAGCTTACAGCGGGGCCTCACAGATACGCAGTATTTT	TRBJ2-3	TRBD2	once	TRBV7-9
CASSFTWRDEQYF	TGTGCCAGCAGTTTCACATGGCGGGACGAGCAGTACTTC	TRBJ2-7	.	.	TRBV27
CASRTAGPGADTQYF	TGTGCCAGCAGGACTGCGGGCCCGGGAGCAGATACGCAGTATTTT	TRBJ2-3	.	.	TRBV6-1
CASSPTSTVTDGYTF	TGTGCCAGCAGCCCCACCTCGACAGTTACGGATGGCTACACCTTC	TRBJ1-2	.	few	TRBV5-4
CASREGEARNTEAFF	TGTGCTAGTCGGGAGGGCGAAGCGCGAAACACTGAAGCTTTCTTT	TRBJ1-1	.	once	TRBV12-5
CASSPPGGEDGYTF	TGTGCCAGCTCACCCCCAGGGGGCGAAGACGGCTACACCTTC	TRBJ1-2	TRBD1	once	TRBV18
CASKLGAGGTYEQYF	TGTGCCAGCAAGCTTGGAGCGGGAGGAACCTACGAGCAGTACTTC	TRBJ2-7	TRBD2	.	TRBV5-6
CASSPGEGPNYSNQPQHF	TGCGCCAGCAGCCCGGGAGAGGGACCGAACTATAGCAATCAGCCCCAGCATTTT	TRBJ1-5	.	.	TRBV5-1
CASSSTGVDSGYTF	TGTGCCAGCAGCTCTACAGGGGTTGACTCTGGCTACACCTTC	TRBJ1-2	TRBD1	.	TRBV6-1
CSTPRGSSSSDTQYF	TGCAGCACCCCCCGAGGTAGTTCTAGCTCAGATACGCAGTATTTT	TRBJ2-3	.	.	TRBV29-1
CASSNLGVNSPLHF	TGTGCCAGCAGCAATTTGGGGGTCAATTCACCCCTCCACTTT	TRBJ1-6	.	.	TRBV7-9
CASSSLAIPELGYGYTF	TGTGCCAGCAGCTCGCTAGCTATTCCCGAGCTCGGGTATGGCTACACCTTC	TRBJ1-2	.	.	TRBV14
CATSPAGQGVREAFF	TGTGCCACCAGCCCAGCGGGACAGGGGGTCCGCGAAGCTTTCTTT	TRBJ1-1	TRBD1	.	TRBV15
CASNQAGFPYEQYF	TGTGCCAGCAATCAAGCAGGATTTCCCTACGAGCAGTACTTC	TRBJ2-7	.	few	TRBV6-1
CAISESTGGYGYTF	TGTGCCATCAGTGAGTCGACAGGAGGGTATGGCTACACCTTC	TRBJ1-2	.	.	TRBV10-3
CASSPAGGRRDKNIQYF	TGCGCCAGCAGCCCCGCGGGTGGGAGGCGGGACAAAAACATTCAGTACTTC	TRBJ2-4	.	.	TRBV5-1
CASSEEAGRGTDTQYF	TGTGCCAGCAGTGAAGAGGCGGGTCGCGGCACAGATACGCAGTATTTT	TRBJ2-3	.	.	TRBV2
CASSEYEEKNIQYF	TGTGCCAGCAGTGAGTACGAGGAGAAAAACATTCAGTACTTC	TRBJ2-4	.	.	TRBV2
CAWSREGKGEQYF	TGTGCCTGGAGTCGTGAGGGGAAAGGCGAGCAGTACTTC	TRBJ2-7	.	.	TRBV30
CASSFGLRGTEAFF	TGTGCCAGCAGCTTTGGTCTGAGGGGCACTGAAGCTTTCTTT	TRBJ1-1	.	.	TRBV7-9
CASSERLQETQYF	TGTGCCAGCAGTGAGCGACTACAAGAGACCCAGTACTTC	TRBJ2-5	.	few	TRBV2